The rows below give T cell receptor beta chains drawn from one sample of a study of blood T cell repertoires in COVID-19. Generated by immunoSEQ multiplex PCR, the TCRdb table keeps only in-frame clones and is missing some. This table has roughly 100,000 clones, 70% to 90% appearing once. Sequencing was performed on peripheral blood. Source of these receptors: a man aged 50 to 60 with active COVID-19. The CDR3 runs from the conserved cysteine through the conserved F or W. The D gene is left open where the match is weak. Size is stated for part of the rows, as once, few or many counts, or as a class when the clone is expanded.

>TRBV30|-|TRBJ2-7|TRBD1
CASTGTGVGEQYF
TGTGCCTCCACCGGGACAGGCGTGGGGGAGCAGTACTTC
>TRBV3-1/TRBV3-2|-|TRBJ2-5|TRBD2
CASSQDRTSGGQYF
TGTGCCAGCAGCCAAGATAGGACTAGTGGGGGCCAGTACTTC
>TRBV2|-|TRBJ2-1|TRBD1
CASRDRGNEQFF
TGTGCCAGCAGGGACAGGGGGAATGAGCAGTTCTTC
>TRBV11-2|-|TRBJ2-1|TRBD1
CASSSDRGYNEQFF
TGTGCCAGCAGTTCGGACAGGGGGTACAATGAGCAGTTCTTC
>TRBV10-3|-|TRBJ2-3|-
CAIGSGHPDTQYF
TGTGCCATCGGAAGCGGCCACCCAGATACGCAGTATTTT
>TRBV27|-|TRBJ1-1|TRBD1
CASGLTGGWTEAFF
TGTGCCAGCGGATTAACAGGGGGCTGGACTGAAGCTTTCTTT
>TRBV5-4|once|TRBJ2-7|TRBD1
CASTNRDRGTEQYF
TGTGCCAGCACCAACCGGGACAGGGGAACCGAGCAGTACTTC
>TRBV5-1|-|TRBJ2-5|TRBD2
CASSSAPGSGVYETQYF
TGCGCCAGCAGCTCCGCCCCGGGCAGCGGGGTGTACGAGACCCAGTACTTC
>TRBV25-1|-|TRBJ1-2|-
CASSESGGVYGYTF
TGTGCCAGCAGTGAATCTGGAGGGGTTTATGGCTACACCTTC
>TRBV3-1/TRBV3-2|-|TRBJ1-1|-
CASSQDPLLALNTEAFF
TGTGCCAGCAGCCAAGATCCCCTGTTAGCCCTGAACACTGAAGCTTTCTTT
>TRBV3-1/TRBV3-2|-|TRBJ2-7|TRBD1
CASSQGDSRGQYF
TGTGCCAGCAGCCAAGGGGACAGCCGGGGGCAGTACTTC
>TRBV6-5|-|TRBJ1-5|-
CASSPRRVNQPQHF
TGTGCCAGCAGTCCCCGGAGGGTGAACCAGCCCCAGCATTTT
>TRBV2|-|TRBJ1-1|-
CASSEVAQAFF
TGTGCCAGCAGTGAGGTGGCCCAGGCTTTCTTT
>TRBV5-1|-|TRBJ2-6|-
CASSTMEGTFNSGANVLTF
TGCGCCAGCAGCACAATGGAGGGGACCTTCAACTCTGGGGCCAACGTCCTGACTTTC
>TRBV3-1/TRBV3-2|-|TRBJ2-7|-
CASSARVTSYEQYF
TGTGCCAGCAGCGCCCGAGTGACATCCTACGAGCAGTACTTC
>TRBV4-2|-|TRBJ2-3|TRBD2
CASSHAPPLAGGSDTQYF
TGTGCCAGCAGCCATGCCCCCCCCCTAGCGGGGGGTTCAGATACGCAGTATTTT
>TRBV11-3|-|TRBJ2-5|-
CASSLGERGYETQYF
TGTGCCAGCAGCTTAGGGGAAAGGGGGTACGAGACCCAGTACTTC
>TRBV5-4|-|TRBJ1-1|-
CASSLREGIRERAFF
TGTGCCAGCAGCTTGCGAGAAGGTATCAGGGAACGAGCTTTCTTT
>TRBV19|once|TRBJ1-1|-
CASSMFATARGTEAFF
TGTGCCAGTAGTATGTTTGCCACAGCACGGGGCACTGAAGCTTTCTTT
>TRBV5-1|-|TRBJ1-2|-
CASSLAGFWDYGYTF
TGCGCCAGCAGCTTAGCAGGCTTTTGGGACTATGGCTACACCTTC
>TRBV9|-|TRBJ2-5|TRBD1
CASSVAYRGEGWETQYF
TGTGCCAGCAGCGTAGCCTACAGGGGGGAAGGTTGGGAGACCCAGTACTTC
>TRBV3-1/TRBV3-2|-|TRBJ2-3|TRBD2
CASSRPSGGTDTQYF
TGTGCCAGCAGTCGGCCTAGCGGGGGCACAGATACGCAGTATTTT
>TRBV27|-|TRBJ1-6|-
CASSFMPGGLRPLHF
TGTGCCAGCAGTTTTATGCCCGGCGGGCTTAGGCCCCTCCACTTT
>TRBV18|once|TRBJ1-3|TRBD1
CASSQNWDSRRNTIYF
TGTGCCAGCTCACAGAACTGGGACAGCCGCCGAAACACCATATATTTT
>TRBV7-9|-|TRBJ2-6|-
CASSNPTGLNVLTF
TGTGCCAGCAGCAATCCGACAGGTCTCAACGTCCTGACTTTC
>TRBV7-9|-|TRBJ2-7|-
CASSLDLTAGHEQYF
TGTGCCAGCAGCTTAGACCTGACAGCTGGGCACGAGCAGTACTTC
>TRBV5-1|-|TRBJ1-2|-
CASSYGVGGGYTF
TGCGCCAGCAGCTACGGAGTAGGTGGTGGCTACACCTTC
>TRBV24-1|-|TRBJ1-2|-
CATSDSRQNGYGYTF
TGTGCCACCAGTGATTCTCGTCAAAACGGCTATGGCTACACCTTC
>TRBV20-1|-|TRBJ2-2|-
CSASIRGSTGELFF
TGCAGTGCTAGTATACGGGGGAGCACCGGGGAGCTGTTTTTT
>TRBV9|-|TRBJ1-3|-
CASRGGSGNTIYF
TGTGCCAGCAGGGGGGGCTCTGGAAACACCATATATTTT